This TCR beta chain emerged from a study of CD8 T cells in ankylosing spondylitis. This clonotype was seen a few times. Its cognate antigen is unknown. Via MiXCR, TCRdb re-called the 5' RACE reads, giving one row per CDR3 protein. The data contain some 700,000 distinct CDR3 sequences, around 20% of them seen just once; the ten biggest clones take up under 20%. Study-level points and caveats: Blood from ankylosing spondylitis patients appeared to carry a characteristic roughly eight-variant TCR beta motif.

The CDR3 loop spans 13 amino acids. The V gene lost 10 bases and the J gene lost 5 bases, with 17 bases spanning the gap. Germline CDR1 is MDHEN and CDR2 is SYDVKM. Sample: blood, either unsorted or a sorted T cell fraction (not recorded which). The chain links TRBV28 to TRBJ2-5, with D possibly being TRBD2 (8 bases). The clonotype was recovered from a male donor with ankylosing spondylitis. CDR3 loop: CATKGGGRETQYF. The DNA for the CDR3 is TGTGCCACAAAAGGGGGCGGGAGGGAGACCCAGTACTTC.